The next 22 T cell receptor beta chains were all read from a single sample in a study of response to subunit inactivated influenza vaccine. Each CDR3 protein is one row after TCRdb ran MiXCR on the RT-PCR reads. Of 530,000 or so distinct CDR3 sequences listed, 12% to 15% are singletons. The material was PBMCs from blood, obtained 11 to 12 days after vaccination. Every receptor here comes from a middle-aged man who received an inactivated influenza vaccine.

V gene TRBV12-3 or TRBV12-4 combines with J gene TRBJ1-2, with a weak D call TRBD1 (5 bases). The CDR3 loop spans 14 amino acids. V was clipped by 3 bases and J by 7 bases, with 15 bases between them. The CDR3 nucleotides are TGTGCCAGCAGTTTCCAGGGTATCGGCTTTGGCTACACCTTC. Translation gives CASSFQGIGFGYTF.

The chain uses TRBV12-3 or TRBV12-4 and TRBJ1-1; 9 bases match TRBD1. The CDR3 loop spans 15 amino acids. J gave up 5 bases and V 4 bases, and 8 bases lay outside the gene matches. The CDR3 reads CASSSLRTGVTEAFF. The CDR3 DNA reads as TGTGCCAGCAGTTCGCTTCGGACAGGGGTTACTGAAGCTTTCTTT.

Only a few counts were recorded for this clonotype. The chain combines TRBV6-1 with TRBJ2-7; 9 bases map to TRBD1. The CDR3 covers 14 residues. J was trimmed by 3 bases and V by 5 bases; bases with no gene match: 5. Germline assignment: CDR1 MNHNS and CDR2 SASEGT. CDR3 residues: CASSKGQGYYEQYF. The CDR3 DNA reads as TGTGCCAGCAGTAAGGGACAGGGCTACTACGAGCAGTACTTC.

The sample holds a few counts of this clonotype. This chain joins TRBV2 and TRBJ2-2; no clear D gene. This CDR3 is built from 18 residues. Trimming cost V 6 bases and J 7 bases, with 27 bases left between them. The germline CDR1 and CDR2 sequences are SNHLY and FYNNEI. The chain's CDR3 is CASRVIGRVSGGSGELFF. The CDR3, as DNA: TGTGCCAGCAGAGTTATTGGTCGGGTATCGGGTGGAAGCGGGGAGCTGTTTTTT.

The genes are TRBV9 and TRBJ2-1, with D maybe TRBD2 (5 bases). The CDR3 runs 15 residues. CDR1 and CDR2 (germline): SGDLS, YYNGEE. Trimming cost V 1 base and J 5 bases, with 13 bases left between them. This CDR3 reads CASSVLSGLNNEQFF. The DNA for the CDR3 is TGTGCCAGCAGCGTACTTTCGGGATTAAACAATGAGCAGTTCTTC.

The V call is TRBV7-2, the J call TRBJ2-5; no clear D. The germline V gene encodes CDR1 SGHTA and CDR2 FQGNSA. The CDR3 covers 14 residues. V was shortened by 7 bases and J by 5 bases, with 17 bases between the two germline ends. CDR3 protein: CASTRTDRRETQYF. CDR3 nucleotides: TGTGCCAGCACCAGGACGGACCGCAGGGAGACCCAGTACTTC.

This clonotype was picked up many times. CDR3 sequence reads: CASSRSADLNEQFF. As DNA, the CDR3 is TGTGCCAGCAGCCGCAGTGCCGATCTCAATGAGCAGTTCTTC. The chain couples TRBV7-2 to TRBJ2-1; D gene uncertain. Germline CDR1 reads SGHTA; CDR2 reads FQGNSA. V shed 5 bases and J shed 6 bases, with 14 bases lying between them. CDR3 length equals 14 residues.

The chain is built from TRBV11-2 and TRBJ2-7; the match to TRBD1 covers 9 bases. Unmatched junction bases numbered 10, after V lost 4 bases and J lost 6 bases. The V gene's germline CDR1 is SGHAT and CDR2 FQNNGV. The CDR3 is 15 amino acids. CDR3 nucleotides: TGTGCCAGCAGCTCCCTCCGGGACAGGGTACCCGAGCAGTACTTC. It is translated as CASSSLRDRVPEQYF.

The chain links TRBV7-2 to TRBJ1-1, with 8 bases aligning to TRBD1. CDR1 SGHTA and CDR2 FQGNSA come from the germline V gene. This CDR3 is built from 15 residues. Unmatched junction bases numbered 11, after V lost 3 bases and J lost 8 bases. The CDR3 reads CASSFPPGQVAEAFF. In nucleotides, the CDR3 is TGTGCCAGCAGCTTCCCTCCGGGACAGGTGGCGGAAGCTTTCTTT. The whole variable domain, remainder taken from reference TRBV7-2 and TRBJ1-1, is GAGVSQSPSNKVTEKGKDVELRCDPISGHTALYWYRQSLGQGLEFLIYFQGNSAPDKSGLPSDRFSAERTGGSVSTLTIQRTQQEDSAVYLCASSFPPGQVAEAFFGQGTRLTVV.

The CDR3 loop is CASSQGRRKYEQYF. CDR3 DNA sequence: TGTGCCAGCAGCCAGGGCAGGCGAAAATACGAGCAGTACTTC. This chain links TRBV14 with TRBJ2-7; no clear D gene. Germline assignment: CDR1 SGHDN and CDR2 FVKESK. This CDR3 region has 14 residues. V was clipped by 3 bases and J by 4 bases, with 13 bases between them.

This chain links TRBV6-2 or TRBV6-3 with TRBJ2-2; D gene unclear. There are 15 residues in the CDR3. In germline, CDR1 is MNHEY, CDR2 SVGEGT. V gave up 5 bases and J gave up 4 bases, with 14 bases separating them. The CDR3 nucleotides read TGTGCCAGCAGTAAAGTCCCGCGCGTCACCGGGGAGCTGTTTTTT. It specifies CASSKVPRVTGELFF.

The CDR3 bases are TGTGCCATCTCAAGCCACTACGAGCAGTACTTC. It yields the protein CAISSHYEQYF. This rearrangement joins TRBV10-3 to TRBJ2-7; D uncertain. This CDR3 is built from 11 residues. V lost 8 bases to trimming and J lost 3 bases, with 8 bases between them. Germline V gives CDR1 ENHRY, CDR2 SYGVKD.

V is TRBV5-1 and J is TRBJ1-2, with D perhaps matching TRBD1 (5 bases). Germline CDR1 is SGHRS and CDR2 is YFSETQ. V lost 0 bases and J 2 bases, leaving 11 bases between the germline ends. CDR3 length: 15 amino acids. The CDR3 DNA reads as TGCGCCAGCAGCTTGGACAGGCCCCAAAACTATGGCTACACCTTC. Encoded protein: CASSLDRPQNYGYTF.

With respect to this clonotype: A single base separates this from a much larger clone, so it may be a read error. The chain couples TRBV12-3 or TRBV12-4 to TRBJ2-1, with 9 bases matching TRBD2. V lost 1 base to trimming and J lost 5 bases; unmatched junction nucleotides: 6. This CDR3 contains 16 residues. The CDR3 nucleotides read TGTGCCAGCAGTTTAGGGACTAGCGCCTTTCACAATGAGCAGTTCTTC. Its translation is CASSLGTSAFHNEQFF.

The gene calls are TRBV5-1 and TRBJ2-3, with D unresolved. Germline assignment: CDR1 SGHRS and CDR2 YFSETQ. This CDR3 comprises 16 residues. Trimming pared 1 base from V and 4 bases from J, leaving 16 bases between. Written as DNA, the CDR3 is TGCGCCAGCAGCTTGAATACGAATGCTGGCGCAGATACGCAGTATTTT. Protein sequence: CASSLNTNAGADTQYF.

In the case of this clonotype: The final CDR3 position lacks the conserved phenylalanine or tryptophan, pointing to a likely read error. The rearrangement uses TRBV20-1 and TRBJ1-3; TRBD1 might be the D (6 bases). V was clipped by 6 bases and J by 0 bases, with 18 bases between them. This CDR3 has 16 amino acids. Per germline, CDR1 DFQATT and CDR2 SNEGSKA (reference sequence). CDR3 in DNA: TGCAGTGCCTCACGTGGTGACAGGAGCTCTGGAAACACCATATATTCT. It translates to CSASRGDRSSGNTIYS.

This clonotype occurred a few times. The chain uses TRBV20-1 and TRBJ2-3, with D unresolved. Trimming shortened V by 3 bases and J by 0 bases, and 13 bases separated the two germline ends. This CDR3 is 15 amino acids long. Germline CDR1 reads DFQATT; CDR2 reads SNEGSKA (reference sequence). The CDR3 sequence: CSARGPGQSTDTQYF. CDR3 bases: TGCAGTGCTAGGGGCCCGGGCCAGAGCACAGATACGCAGTATTTT.

The table lists this clonotype with a few counts. The V gene is TRBV20-1, the J gene TRBJ2-5; the match to TRBD2 covers 8 bases. There are 13 residues in the CDR3. Germline-derived CDR1 and CDR2 are DFQATT and SNEGSKA (reference sequence). J gave up 5 bases and V 6 bases, and 8 bases lay outside the gene matches. The CDR3 region is CSARTSRGETQYF. The CDR3 coding sequence is TGCAGTGCCAGGACTAGCCGGGGGGAGACCCAGTACTTC.

This clonotype was detected a few times. The chain joins TRBV29-1 to TRBJ2-5; 16 bases are shared with TRBD2. CDR3 length: 14 residues. The germline V gene has CDR1 SQVTM and CDR2 ANQGSEA. With V trimmed by 6 bases and J by 5 bases, 3 bases remained unmatched. This CDR3 reads CSVAGLAGGETQYF. DNA of the CDR3: TGCAGCGTGGCGGGACTAGCGGGGGGGGAGACCCAGTACTTC.

This clonotype was seen a few times. The chain links TRBV20-1 to TRBJ2-5; D might be TRBD1 or TRBD2, each matching 6 bases. V lost 4 bases to trimming and J lost 0 bases, with 18 bases between them. This CDR3 comprises 16 residues. Germline loops: CDR1 DFQATT, CDR2 SNEGSKA (reference sequence). DNA for the CDR3: TGCAGTGCTACGCCCTCGGGGGCATCGTACCAAGAGACCCAGTACTTC. It codes for CSATPSGASYQETQYF.

This clonotype has at least ten counts. The chain uses TRBV29-1 and TRBJ2-1, with 9 bases that match TRBD2. The CDR3 runs to 14 residues. Germline assignment: CDR1 SQVTM and CDR2 ANQGSEA. V was pared by 2 bases and J by 9 bases, with 8 bases of the junction left unmatched. CDR3 in DNA: TGCAGCGTTGAAACGGGGACTAGCTCTGGTGAGCAGTTCTTC. The encoded protein is CSVETGTSSGEQFF.

This clonotype was observed a handful of times. This chain joins TRBV7-6 and TRBJ1-1, with D unclear. The CDR3 is 13 amino acids. V was clipped by 8 bases and J by 1 base, with 11 bases between them. The germline V gene encodes CDR1 SGHVS and CDR2 FNYEAQ. The CDR3 DNA is TGTGCCAGCGTATCGGATAGGAACACTGAAGCTTTCTTT. It translates to CASVSDRNTEAFF.